These 11 T cell receptor beta chains came from one sample sequenced in a study of tissue T cells after allogeneic stem cell transplantation. This table comes from immunoSEQ multiplex PCR, and its TCRdb copy is limited to in-frame clones, with some not included. This table has approximately 5,000 clones, about half appearing once. Specified time point: mouse harvest day 7 after allogeneic transplant. Mouse grafts combined 10^7 T-cell-depleted bone marrow cells with 10^6 splenic CD5+ T cells. Input material: gut tissue. The source of these receptors is a female BALB/c mouse given C57BL/6 T cells with graft-versus-host disease after an allogeneic hematopoietic cell transplant.

Points on this clone: Each gene name is a mouse one. The DNA ends 1 residue before the CDR3 does, and the rest of the CDR3 is filled in from the germline J gene. The rearrangement uses TRBV26 and TRBJ2-7; the D is unclear. CDR3 length equals 11 residues. CDR1 and CDR2 from the germline V gene are KGHPV and FQNQEV (reference sequence). V was cut by 2 bases and J by 4 bases, with 3 bases left in between. The part of the CDR3 DNA that was read is TGTGCCAGCAGTCTGGAGTATGAACAGTAC. Translation gives CASSLEYEQY. The whole CDR3 protein is CASSLEYEQYF.

Points on this clone: Mouse gene names and germline throughout. With the read ending 1 residue before the CDR3 end, the germline J gene is used to fill in that end. This sample includes further DNA sequences coding for the same CDR3. This chain joins TRBV3 and TRBJ2-7; TRBD1 matches 9 bases. Germline loops: CDR1 SNHLY, CDR2 FYNGKV (reference sequence). J was trimmed by 4 bases and V by 4 bases; bases with no gene match: 2. The CDR3 is 13 amino acids. The CDR3 spells CASSSGQGYEQYF. CDR3 DNA, as far as it was read: TGTGCCAGCAGCTCGGGACAGGGATATGAACAGTAC.

Of note for this clone: The gene names given are mouse names. The DNA ends 1 residue before the CDR3 does, and the rest of the CDR3 is filled in from the germline J gene. Distinct nucleotide sequences in the sample also encode this CDR3. This chain uses TRBV26 with TRBJ1-3; 7 bases match TRBD1. The CDR3 length is 14 residues. V shed 4 bases, J shed 4 bases, and the junction held 4 bases outside the gene matches. Looked up from germline, CDR1 is KGHPV and CDR2 is FQNQEV (reference sequence). The CDR3 loop reads CASSPDRVGNTLYF. Partial CDR3 DNA: TGTGCCAGCAGTCCCGACAGGGTGGGAAATACGCTCTAT.

A word on this clone: Gene names are the mouse ones. The DNA ends 1 residue before the CDR3 does, and the rest of the CDR3 is filled in from the germline J gene. The V call is TRBV29, the J call TRBJ2-3, with D possibly being TRBD2 (7 bases). CDR1 is MSHET, CDR2 SYDVDS, per germline. V lost 6 bases, J lost 6 bases, and 13 bases lay in between. This CDR3 has 13 residues. CDR3 DNA, as far as it was read: TGTGCTAGCAGAGGGGGGCGCGGGGAAACGCTGTAT. The encoded protein is CASRGGRGETLY. The CDR3 in its entirety is CASRGGRGETLYF.

Details on this clone: The genes and germline here are from mouse. Read coverage stops 1 residue before the CDR3 terminus; the germline J gene supplies the remainder. The chain uses TRBV13-2 and TRBJ2-2, with 8 bases fitting TRBD2. The CDR3 consists of 16 residues. Germline V lookup: CDR1 NNHNN, CDR2 SYGAGS (reference sequence). Losses at the gene ends were 3 bases for V and 2 bases for J; bases not matched to a gene: 6. CDR3: CASGVWGGENTGQLYF. Incomplete CDR3 DNA: TGTGCCAGCGGTGTGTGGGGGGGGGAGAACACCGGGCAGCTCTAC.

The table lists this clone with a few counts. The gene symbols are mouse symbols. Read coverage stops 1 residue before the CDR3 terminus; the germline J gene supplies the remainder. This chain connects TRBV31 to TRBJ2-7; TRBD2 aligns across 9 bases. J was trimmed by 5 bases and V by 1 base; bases with no gene match: 12. The germline V gene encodes CDR1 GKSSPN and CDR2 SITVG. The CDR3 runs 16 residues. The CDR3 bases that were read are TGTGCCTGGAGTCCCGCGGGAATTGGGGGGGCGGATGAACAGTAC. Protein sequence: CAWSPAGIGGADEQY. The whole CDR3 sequence is CAWSPAGIGGADEQYF. Combining the CDR3 with reference TRBV31 and TRBJ2-7 gives the whole variable domain AQTIHQWPVAEIKAVGSPLSLGCTIKGKSSPNLYWYWQATGGTLQQLFYSITVGQVESVVQLNLSASRPKDDQFILSTEKLLLSHSGFYLCAWSPAGIGGADEQYFGPGTRLTVL.

On this clone itself: Gene names refer to mouse genes. The sequenced fragment ends 1 residue before the CDR3 boundary, so the rest is inferred from the germline J gene. The chain employs TRBV26 and TRBJ2-2; the D gene is possibly TRBD1 (6 bases). Germline V CDR1 and CDR2: KGHPV, FQNQEV (reference sequence). Between the trimmed V and J ends, which lost 4 bases and 1 base, there was a span of 7 bases. This CDR3 spans 14 amino acids. The chain's CDR3 is CASSPTGNTGQLYF. The covered CDR3 bases are TGTGCCAGCAGTCCGACAGGAAACACCGGGCAGCTCTAC.

This clone came up a few times. Mouse germline and gene names are used. The CDR3 is CASSPGTVEQYF. The CDR3 bases that were read are TGTGCCAGCAGCCCCGGGACAGTTGAACAGTAC. The chain carries TRBV15 and TRBJ2-7; 7 bases align to TRBD1. The read ends 1 residue before the CDR3 terminus; that terminus is restored from the germline J gene. CDR3 length: 12 amino acids. Germline V gene lookup returns CDR1 SGHND and CDR2 FRSKSL. V gave up 6 bases and J gave up 6 bases; unmatched junction bases: 5. Complete variable domain (other parts from reference TRBV15 and TRBJ2-7): DAGVTQTPRHEVAEKGQTIILKCEPVSGHNDLFWYRQTKIQGLELLSYFRSKSLMEDGGAFKDRFKAEMLNSSFSTLKIQPTEPKDSAVYLCASSPGTVEQYFGPGTRLTVL.

This clone is classed as large. The gene names here belong to mouse. The read ends 1 residue shy of where the CDR3 ends; the end is completed using the germline J gene. The chain couples TRBV5 to TRBJ2-7, with D tentatively TRBD1 or TRBD2 (6 bases each). V was trimmed by 1 base and J by 7 bases, leaving 14 bases between them. Germline V gives CDR1 LGHNA, CDR2 YNLKQL (reference sequence). The CDR3 extends over 14 amino acids. This CDR3 reads CASSQAGGAREQYF. The part of the CDR3 DNA that was read is TGTGCCAGCAGCCAAGCCGGGGGCGCGAGGGAACAGTAC.

This clone was counted only a few times. Gene names are mouse gene names. With the read ending 1 residue before the CDR3 end, the germline J gene is used to fill in that end. This chain joins TRBV26 and TRBJ1-2; tentative D call: TRBD1 (5 bases). The CDR3 has 12 residues. CDR1 and CDR2 (germline): KGHPV, FQNQEV (reference sequence). Trimming removed 8 bases at V and 0 bases at J, with 7 bases between. The CDR3 sequence is CASRTTNSDYTF. Incomplete CDR3 DNA: TGTGCCAGCCGGACAACAAACTCCGACTACACC.

About this clone: Germline and genes: mouse. CDR3 loop: CASSQQGGAETLYF. CDR3 DNA, as far as it was read: TGTGCCAGCAGTCAACAGGGAGGTGCAGAAACGCTGTAT. The chain uses TRBV26 and TRBJ2-3, with a tentative D call TRBD1 (6 bases). The read comes to an end 1 residue before the CDR3 does, leaving the germline J gene to fill in the end. This CDR3 comprises 14 residues. V lost 4 bases and J 1 base, leaving 9 bases between the germline ends. CDR1 is KGHPV, CDR2 FQNQEV, per germline (reference sequence).